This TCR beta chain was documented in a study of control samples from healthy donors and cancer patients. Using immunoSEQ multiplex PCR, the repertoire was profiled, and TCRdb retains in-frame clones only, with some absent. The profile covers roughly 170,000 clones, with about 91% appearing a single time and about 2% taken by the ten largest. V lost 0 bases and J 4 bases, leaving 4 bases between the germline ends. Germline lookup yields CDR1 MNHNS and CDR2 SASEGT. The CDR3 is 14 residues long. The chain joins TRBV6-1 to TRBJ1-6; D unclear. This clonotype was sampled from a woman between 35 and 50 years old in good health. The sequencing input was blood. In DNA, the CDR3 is TGTGCCAGCAGTGAAGCGGGGTATAATTCACCCCTCCACTTT. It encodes CASSEAGYNSPLHF.